A single sample gave rise to the 21 T cell receptor beta chains below, sequenced in a study of cytomegalovirus exposure and HLA in healthy donors. Produced via immunoSEQ multiplex PCR; TCRdb's table is partial and in-frame only. This table holds 110,000 or so clones, 88% found once. The specimen was PBMCs. The receptor source for this set is a young man in good health and CMV-seropositive.

This chain links TRBV5-1 with TRBJ2-4, with 10 bases identical to TRBD1. The CDR3 totals 15 residues. Losses at the gene ends were 4 bases for V and 6 bases for J; bases not matched to a gene: 7. Germline V gene data show CDR1 as SGHRS and CDR2 as YFSETQ. CDR3 sequence (DNA): TGCGCCAGCAGCGCGGGGACAGGGGTGGGAAACATTCAGTACTTC. Its translation is CASSAGTGVGNIQYF.

The chain couples TRBV28 to TRBJ1-1; D not resolved. The V end was cut by 3 bases, the J end by 5 bases, with 16 bases between. In germline, CDR1 is MDHEN, CDR2 SYDVKM. This CDR3 is 15 amino acids long. CDR3 nucleotides: TGTGCCAGCAGTTTGCTCAGCACGCAGGAAACTGAAGCTTTCTTT. Protein: CASSLLSTQETEAFF.

V and J are TRBV19 and TRBJ2-2, with D possibly matching TRBD2 (6 bases). Trimming took 3 bases from V and 5 from J, leaving 10 bases between them. CDR1 LNHDA and CDR2 SQIVND come from the germline V gene (reference sequence). This CDR3 is 14 amino acids long. The CDR3 region is CASSMGGWTGELFF. DNA for the CDR3: TGTGCCAGTAGTATGGGGGGTTGGACCGGGGAGCTGTTTTTT.

The rearrangement uses TRBV7-8 and TRBJ1-4, with D possibly TRBD1 on 5 matching bases. CDR1 is SGHVS and CDR2 is FQNEAQ in the germline V gene. This CDR3 comprises 17 residues. Trimming cost V 2 bases and J 0 bases, with 13 bases left between them. The CDR3 protein is CASSLSGRGSTNEKLFF. In DNA, the CDR3 is TGTGCCAGCAGCTTATCGGGGAGGGGCTCAACTAATGAAAAACTGTTTTTT.

The rearrangement uses TRBV5-1 and TRBJ2-7, with 10 bases aligning to TRBD1. The germline V gene has CDR1 SGHRS and CDR2 YFSETQ. This CDR3 comprises 14 residues. The V and J ends lost 4 bases and 5 bases, in that order; junction bases with no gene match: 6. CDR3 region: CASSLGTGDDEQYF. The CDR3 DNA follows: TGCGCCAGCAGCCTCGGGACAGGGGATGACGAGCAGTACTTC.

The V gene is TRBV5-4, the J gene TRBJ1-6; 11 nucleotides match TRBD1. Per germline, CDR1 SGHNT and CDR2 YYREEE (reference sequence). The CDR3 contains 14 residues. The junction had 4 bases not matched to a gene; V was cut back by 4 bases and J by 10 bases. CDR3 in amino acids: CASSPGQGDSPLHF. DNA of the CDR3: TGTGCCAGCAGCCCGGGACAGGGGGACTCACCCCTCCACTTT.

This clone was recorded a few times. The chain couples TRBV7-9 to TRBJ2-2; TRBD1 matches at 7 bases. Per germline, CDR1 SEHNR and CDR2 FQNEAQ (reference sequence). The CDR3 sequence is 17 residues long. Trimming removed 5 bases from V and 0 bases from J; junction bases left unmatched: 9. Here the CDR3 DNA reads TGTGCCAGCAGCCACAACCGGACAGGCGCGAACACCGGGGAGCTGTTTTTT. Amino acids: CASSHNRTGANTGELFF.

The V call is TRBV27, the J call TRBJ1-2, with D perhaps TRBD1 (5 bases). Trimming shortened V by 6 bases and J by 2 bases, and 25 bases separated the two germline ends. Germline CDR1 is MNHEY and CDR2 is SMNVEV (reference sequence). CDR3 length: 18 amino acids. CDR3 in DNA: TGTGCCAGCAGGGTCCTTTGGGGGGAAGGATTTAGGAACTATGGCTACACCTTC. Protein: CASRVLWGEGFRNYGYTF.

The chain links TRBV4-2 to TRBJ1-1; 8 nucleotides match TRBD1. The CDR3 is made up of 15 amino acids. Germline V lookup: CDR1 LGHNA, CDR2 YNFKEQ. Unmatched junction bases numbered 7, after V lost 2 bases and J lost 5 bases. This CDR3 is CASSQYAGGATEAFF. CDR3 DNA: TGTGCCAGCAGCCAATATGCAGGGGGCGCAACTGAAGCTTTCTTT.

J is TRBJ2-7 and V is TRBV7-2, with 9 bases lining up with TRBD2. The CDR3 covers 13 residues. Germline V gene sequence: CDR1 SGHTA, CDR2 FQGNSA. The ends lost 5 bases at V and 3 bases at J; junction bases unmatched: 2. CDR3 protein: CASSRAGGYEQYF. CDR3 DNA sequence: TGTGCCAGCAGCCGAGCGGGGGGCTACGAGCAGTACTTC.

This sequence joins TRBV28 and TRBJ1-1; 7 bases fit TRBD1. The trim removed 6 bases at V and 2 bases at J, leaving 9 bases unmatched. Per germline, CDR1 MDHEN and CDR2 SYDVKM. The CDR3 covers 15 residues. CDR3 sequence: CASSTDRAPNTEAFF. The CDR3 DNA sequence: TGTGCCAGCAGCACCGACAGGGCCCCTAACACTGAAGCTTTCTTT.

The gene calls are TRBV15 and TRBJ2-1; D is perhaps TRBD1 (5 bases). The germline CDR1 and CDR2 sequences are LNHNV and YYDKDF (reference sequence). CDR3 length: 16 amino acids. The V end lost 8 bases, the J end lost 1 base, and 18 bases lay between the germline ends. The chain's CDR3 is CATASPDSQSYNEQFF. In DNA form, the CDR3 reads TGTGCCACCGCCTCTCCAGACAGCCAGTCCTACAATGAGCAGTTCTTC.

The chain uses TRBV11-3 and TRBJ2-7; the match to TRBD2 covers 7 bases. J was trimmed by 6 bases and V by 5 bases; bases with no gene match: 13. The germline gives CDR1 SGHNT, CDR2 YENEEA. The CDR3 spans 15 residues. DNA for the CDR3: TGTGCCAGCAGCACCAGCGGGACGGAAATCCGCGAGCAGTACTTC. Translated, it gives CASSTSGTEIREQYF.

The rearrangement links TRBV5-1 to TRBJ2-3; 8 bases are a match to TRBD2. V shed 4 bases, J shed 2 bases, and the junction held 9 bases outside the gene matches. Germline-derived CDR1 and CDR2 are SGHRS and YFSETQ. This CDR3 is built from 16 residues. The CDR3 region is CASSALSGDPTDTQYF. Here the CDR3 DNA reads TGCGCCAGCAGCGCCCTTAGCGGGGACCCCACAGATACGCAGTATTTT. The full variable domain, its missing parts supplied by reference TRBV5-1 and TRBJ2-3, is KAGVTQTPRYLIKTRGQQVTLSCSPISGHRSVSWYQQTPGQGLQFLFEYFSETQRNKGNFPGRFSGRQFSNSRSEMNVSTLELGDSALYLCASSALSGDPTDTQYFGPGTRLTVL.

The CDR3 coding sequence is TGTGCCAGTAGTACGTGGGACAGAAGAGTAGGCTACACCTTC. It specifies CASSTWDRRVGYTF. The V call is TRBV19, the J call TRBJ1-2; 7 bases map to TRBD1. The J segment lost 8 bases and the V segment lost 4 bases, leaving 10 bases of the junction unmatched. CDR1 and CDR2 (germline): LNHDA, SQIVND (reference sequence). The CDR3 runs to 14 residues. The variable domain in full, with the rest retrieved from reference TRBV19 and TRBJ1-2, is DGGITQSPKYLFRKEGQNVTLSCEQNLNHDAMYWYRQDPGQGLRLIYYSQIVNDFQKGDIAEGYSVSREKKESFPLTVTSAQKNPTAFYLCASSTWDRRVGYTFGSGTRLTVV.

The V and J genes are TRBV30 and TRBJ1-5, with 7 positions matching TRBD1. V shed 5 bases and J 5 bases; nucleotides not matched to a gene: 9. The CDR3 is made up of 14 amino acids. Germline CDR1 is GTSNPN and CDR2 is SVGIG (reference sequence). This chain's CDR3 is CAWAGQTTDQPQHF. The CDR3 DNA reads as TGTGCCTGGGCGGGACAGACGACCGATCAGCCCCAGCATTTT.

The chain joins TRBV4-1 to TRBJ2-7, with 8 bases identical to TRBD1. Unmatched junction bases numbered 5, after V lost 0 bases and J lost 4 bases. Germline assignment: CDR1 MGHRA and CDR2 YSYEKL. The CDR3 totals 15 residues. In DNA form, the CDR3 reads TGCGCCAGCAGCCAAGAAGGACAGGGCTTGTACGAGCAGTACTTC. Translated: CASSQEGQGLYEQYF.

This clone was recorded once. This chain connects TRBV18 to TRBJ1-6; 7 nucleotides agree with TRBD1. V lost 3 bases, J lost 8 bases, and 7 bases stayed unmatched. The germline gives CDR1 KGHSH, CDR2 LQKENI. This CDR3 region has 15 residues. The CDR3 DNA follows: TGTGCCAGCTCACCGAGACAGGGATTGGATTCACCCCTCCACTTT. This codes for CASSPRQGLDSPLHF.

The CDR3 DNA reads TGCAGCGTTGAAGGGGGGGACAGGGGATACACAGATACGCAGTATTTT. It encodes CSVEGGDRGYTDTQYF. The chain is built from TRBV29-1 and TRBJ2-3, with 10 bases matching TRBD1. The CDR3 extends over 16 amino acids. V trimming: 1 base; J trimming: 2 bases; junction bases outside the gene matches: 6. Germline lookup yields CDR1 SQVTM and CDR2 ANQGSEA.

The genes are TRBV7-2 and TRBJ2-5, with 8 bases fitting TRBD1. V gave up 0 bases and J gave up 9 bases; unmatched junction bases: 12. Germline V CDR1 and CDR2: SGHTA, FQGNSA. This CDR3 region has 16 residues. CDR3 DNA sequence: TGTGCCAGCAGCTTAGCGCAGGGGGCGCAGGTGGGGGCCCAGTACTTC. Translation: CASSLAQGAQVGAQYF.

The J gene is TRBJ1-2, the V gene TRBV7-9, with a tentative D call TRBD1 (5 bases). The CDR3 covers 13 residues. Per the germline V gene, CDR1 is SEHNR and CDR2 is FQNEAQ (reference sequence). V was pared by 2 bases and J by 3 bases, with 7 bases between. In nucleotides, the CDR3 is TGTGCCAGCAGCTTATTAGGGGACTATGGCTACACCTTC. Residues: CASSLLGDYGYTF.